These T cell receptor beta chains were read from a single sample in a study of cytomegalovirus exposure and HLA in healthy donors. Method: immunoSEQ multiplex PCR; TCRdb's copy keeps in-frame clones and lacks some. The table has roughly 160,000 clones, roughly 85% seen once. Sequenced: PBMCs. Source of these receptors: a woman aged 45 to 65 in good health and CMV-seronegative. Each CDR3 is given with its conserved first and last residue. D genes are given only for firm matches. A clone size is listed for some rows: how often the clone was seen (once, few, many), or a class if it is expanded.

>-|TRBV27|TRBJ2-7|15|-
CATSPQPGYYYEQYF
TGTGCCACCAGCCCGCAGCCGGGATATTACTACGAGCAGTACTTC
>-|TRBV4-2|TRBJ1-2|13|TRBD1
CASSHGQGGSYTF
TGTGCCAGCAGCCACGGACAGGGAGGCAGCTACACCTTC
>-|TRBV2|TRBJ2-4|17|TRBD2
CASSAGAGGLVKNIQYF
TGTGCCAGCAGTGCAGGGGCGGGGGGGCTGGTCAAAAACATTCAGTACTTC
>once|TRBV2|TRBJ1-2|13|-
CASSEQGIYGYTF
TGTGCCAGCAGTGAACAGGGGATCTATGGCTACACCTTC
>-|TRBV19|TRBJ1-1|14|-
CASSIERPRAEAFF
TGTGCCAGTAGTATCGAACGCCCCAGGGCTGAAGCTTTCTTT
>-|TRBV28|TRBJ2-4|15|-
CASSSATRAKNIQYF
TGTGCCAGCAGTTCCGCGACAAGAGCCAAAAACATTCAGTACTTC
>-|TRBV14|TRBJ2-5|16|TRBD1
CASSHQKGQGLQTQYF
TGTGCCAGCAGCCACCAAAAGGGACAGGGGTTACAGACCCAGTACTTC
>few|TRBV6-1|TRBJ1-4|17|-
CASSVGIWTNTNEKLFF
TGTGCCAGCAGTGTCGGAATCTGGACTAATACGAATGAAAAACTGTTTTTT
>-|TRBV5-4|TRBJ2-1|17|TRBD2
CASSTGTSGSSYNEQFF
TGTGCCAGCAGCACGGGGACTAGCGGGAGCTCCTACAATGAGCAGTTCTTC
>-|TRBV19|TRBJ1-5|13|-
CASTLGGTQPQHF
TGTGCCAGTACCCTGGGGGGAACACAGCCCCAGCATTTT
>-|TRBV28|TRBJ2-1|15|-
CASGTGVAYSNEQFF
TGTGCCAGCGGAACAGGCGTGGCCTACAGCAATGAGCAGTTCTTC
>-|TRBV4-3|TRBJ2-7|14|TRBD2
CASSQGRGAYEQYF
TGCGCCAGCAGCCAAGGTCGGGGGGCCTACGAGCAGTACTTC
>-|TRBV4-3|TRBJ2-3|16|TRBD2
CASSQDIAAGGDTQYF
TGCGCCAGCAGCCAAGATATCGCAGCGGGGGGAGATACGCAGTATTTT
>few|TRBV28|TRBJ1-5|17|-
CASSTMARQRVNQPQHF
TGTGCCAGCAGCACCATGGCGAGACAGAGAGTAAATCAGCCCCAGCATTTT
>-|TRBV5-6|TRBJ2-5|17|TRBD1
CASSRPYRGLSQETQYF
TGTGCCAGCAGCAGACCTTACAGGGGTTTAAGCCAAGAGACCCAGTACTTC
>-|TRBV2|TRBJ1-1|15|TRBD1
CASSDPGQGKTEAFF
TGTGCCAGCAGTGACCCGGGACAGGGGAAAACTGAAGCTTTCTTT
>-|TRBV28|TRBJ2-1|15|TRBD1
CASSPPQGVANEQFF
TGTGCCAGCAGTCCACCCCAGGGGGTGGCCAATGAGCAGTTCTTC
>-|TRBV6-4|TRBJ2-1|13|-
CASSDSPRNEQFF
TGTGCCAGCAGTGACTCCCCTAGGAATGAGCAGTTCTTC
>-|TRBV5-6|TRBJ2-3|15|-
CASSLVGPGKDTQYF
TGTGCCAGCAGCTTGGTGGGCCCGGGAAAAGATACGCAGTATTTT
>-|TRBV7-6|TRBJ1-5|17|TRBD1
CASSLVAGGHSNQPQHF
TGTGCCAGCAGCTTAGTTGCAGGGGGCCATAGCAATCAGCCCCAGCATTTT
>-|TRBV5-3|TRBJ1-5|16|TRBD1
CARSSPQGAGNQPQHF
TGTGCCAGAAGCTCCCCACAGGGGGCAGGCAATCAGCCCCAGCATTTT
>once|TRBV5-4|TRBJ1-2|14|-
CASSLPRAADGYTF
TGTGCCAGCAGCTTGCCCCGTGCGGCAGATGGCTACACCTTC
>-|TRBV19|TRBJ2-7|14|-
CASSRDSRVYEQYF
TGTGCCAGTAGCCGCGACTCCAGGGTTTACGAGCAGTACTTC
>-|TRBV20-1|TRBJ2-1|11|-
CSARRGHEQFF
TGCAGTGCTAGGCGGGGCCATGAGCAGTTCTTC
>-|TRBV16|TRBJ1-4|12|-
CASSQSAEKLFF
TGTGCCAGCAGCCAATCTGCGGAAAAACTGTTTTTT
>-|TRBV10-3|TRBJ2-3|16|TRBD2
CAISPTSGVPRDTQYF
TGTGCCATCAGTCCGACTAGCGGGGTCCCTCGAGATACGCAGTATTTT
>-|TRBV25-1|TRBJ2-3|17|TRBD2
CASDKGLAGGGADTQYF
TGTGCCAGCGACAAAGGACTAGCGGGAGGGGGGGCAGATACGCAGTATTTT
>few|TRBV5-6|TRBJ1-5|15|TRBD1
CASSSRQGFNQPQHF
TGTGCCAGCAGCTCCCGACAGGGGTTCAATCAGCCCCAGCATTTT
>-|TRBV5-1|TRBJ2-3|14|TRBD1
CASSLEGGGDTQYF
TGCGCCAGCAGCTTGGAAGGGGGCGGAGATACGCAGTATTTT
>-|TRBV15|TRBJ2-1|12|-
CATSRDRDEQFF
TGTGCCACCAGCAGAGATCGCGATGAGCAGTTCTTC
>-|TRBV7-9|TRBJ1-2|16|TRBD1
CASSLGTGSVNYGYTF
TGTGCCAGCAGCCTTGGGACAGGGTCCGTTAACTATGGCTACACCTTC
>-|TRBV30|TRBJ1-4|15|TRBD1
CAWSKTGAVDEKLFF
TGTGCCTGGAGTAAGACAGGGGCGGTTGATGAAAAACTGTTTTTT
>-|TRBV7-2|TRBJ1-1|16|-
CASSLRIQVPNTEAFF
TGTGCCAGCAGCTTAAGAATACAAGTGCCTAACACTGAAGCTTTCTTT
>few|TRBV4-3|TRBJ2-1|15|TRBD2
CASSQDLAGVNEQFF
TGCGCCAGCAGCCAAGATCTAGCGGGAGTCAATGAGCAGTTCTTC
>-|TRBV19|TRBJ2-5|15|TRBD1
CASSEGDRLGETQYF
TGTGCCAGTAGTGAGGGGGACAGGTTGGGGGAGACCCAGTACTTC
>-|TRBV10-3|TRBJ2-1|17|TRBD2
CAISESILAGGDNEQFF
TGTGCCATCAGTGAGTCGATTCTAGCGGGAGGGGACAATGAGCAGTTCTTC
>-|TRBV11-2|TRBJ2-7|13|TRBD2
CASSLNRDYKQYF
TGTGCCAGCAGCTTAAACCGGGACTACAAGCAGTACTTC
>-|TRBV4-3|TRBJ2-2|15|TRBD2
CASSQDGTTTGELFF
TGCGCCAGCAGCCAAGATGGGACTACCACCGGGGAGCTGTTTTTT
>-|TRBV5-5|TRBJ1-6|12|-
CASSFRESPLHF
TGTGCCAGCAGCTTCCGGGAGTCACCCCTCCACTTT
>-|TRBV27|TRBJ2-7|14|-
CASSLAGKSYEQYF
TGTGCCAGCAGTTTAGCGGGAAAATCCTACGAGCAGTACTTC
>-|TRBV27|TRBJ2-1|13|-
CASSLSSYNEQFF
TGTGCCAGCAGTTTATCATCGTACAATGAGCAGTTCTTC
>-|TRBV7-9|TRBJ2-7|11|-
CASSLSEILNF
TGTGCCAGCAGCTTATCGGAGATCTTAAACTTC
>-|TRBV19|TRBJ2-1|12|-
CASSPRADEQFF
TGTGCCAGTAGTCCGCGGGCGGATGAGCAGTTCTTC
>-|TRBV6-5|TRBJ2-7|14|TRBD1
CASSRQGARYEQYF
TGTGCCAGCAGTAGACAGGGGGCAAGGTACGAGCAGTACTTC
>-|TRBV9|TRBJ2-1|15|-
CASSVRADFYNEQFF
TGTGCCAGCAGCGTGAGAGCGGATTTCTACAATGAGCAGTTCTTC
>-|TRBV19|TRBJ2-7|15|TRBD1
CASRRTGVSSYEQYF
TGTGCCAGTAGGAGAACAGGGGTGAGCTCCTACGAGCAGTACTTC
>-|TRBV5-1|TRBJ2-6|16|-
CASSLGDFSGANVLTF
TGCGCCAGCAGCTTGGGGGACTTCTCTGGGGCCAACGTCCTGACTTTC
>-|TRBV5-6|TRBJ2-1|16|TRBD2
CASSLGLAGGLGEQFF
TGTGCCAGCAGCTTGGGACTAGCGGGGGGTTTAGGTGAGCAGTTCTTC
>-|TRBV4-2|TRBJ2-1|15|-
CASSQEMRKRNEQFF
TGTGCCAGCAGCCAAGAAATGAGGAAGCGCAATGAGCAGTTCTTC
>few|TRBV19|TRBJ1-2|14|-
CASSIEQNHYGYTF
TGTGCCAGTAGTATAGAACAGAACCACTATGGCTACACCTTC
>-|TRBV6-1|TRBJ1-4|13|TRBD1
CASYLSGGEKLFF
TGTGCCAGCTATCTGTCAGGGGGTGAAAAACTGTTTTTT
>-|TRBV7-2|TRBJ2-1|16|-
CASSLVLGGNWNEQFF
TGTGCCAGCAGCTTAGTCCTTGGCGGGAATTGGAATGAGCAGTTCTTC
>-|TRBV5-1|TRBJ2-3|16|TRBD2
CASSLAGTSGTDTQYF
TGCGCCAGCAGCTTGGCCGGGACTAGCGGCACAGATACGCAGTATTTT
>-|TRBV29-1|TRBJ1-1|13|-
CSVFGGRGAEAFF
TGCAGCGTTTTCGGCGGCCGAGGCGCTGAAGCTTTCTTT
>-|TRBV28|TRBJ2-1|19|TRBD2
CASLTSGTSGGPYDNEQFF
TGTGCCAGCCTAACCTCCGGGACTAGCGGGGGGCCCTACGACAATGAGCAGTTCTTC
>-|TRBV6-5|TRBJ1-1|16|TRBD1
CASSYLAGGLGTEAFF
TGTGCCAGCAGTTACTTAGCAGGGGGGTTGGGGACTGAAGCTTTCTTT
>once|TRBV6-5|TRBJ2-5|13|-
CASSYPGTLTQYF
TGTGCCAGCAGTTACCCCGGGACTCTGACCCAGTACTTC